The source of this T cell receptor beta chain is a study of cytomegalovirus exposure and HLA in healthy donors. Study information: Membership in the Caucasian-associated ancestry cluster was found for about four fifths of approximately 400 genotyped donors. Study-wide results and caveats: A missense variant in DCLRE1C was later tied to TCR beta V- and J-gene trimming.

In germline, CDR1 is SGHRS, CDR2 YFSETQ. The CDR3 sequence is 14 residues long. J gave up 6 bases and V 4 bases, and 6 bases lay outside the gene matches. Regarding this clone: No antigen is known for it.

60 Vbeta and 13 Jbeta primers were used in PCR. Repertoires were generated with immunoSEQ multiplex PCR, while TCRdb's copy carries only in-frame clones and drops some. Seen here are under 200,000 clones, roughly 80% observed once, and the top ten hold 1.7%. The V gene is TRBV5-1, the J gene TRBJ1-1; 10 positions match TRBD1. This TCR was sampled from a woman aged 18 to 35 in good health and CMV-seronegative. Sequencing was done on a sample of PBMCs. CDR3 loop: CASSRGTGVPEAFF. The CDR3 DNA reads TGCGCCAGCAGCCGGGGGACAGGGGTCCCTGAAGCTTTCTTT.